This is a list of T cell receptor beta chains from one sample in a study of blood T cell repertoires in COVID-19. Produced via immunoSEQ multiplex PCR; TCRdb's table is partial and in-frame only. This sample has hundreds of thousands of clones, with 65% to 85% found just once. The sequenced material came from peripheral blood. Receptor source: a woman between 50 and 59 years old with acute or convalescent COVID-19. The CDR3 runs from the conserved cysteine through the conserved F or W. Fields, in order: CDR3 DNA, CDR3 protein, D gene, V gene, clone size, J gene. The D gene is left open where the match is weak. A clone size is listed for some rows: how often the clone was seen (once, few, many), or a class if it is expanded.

DNA: TGTGCCAGCAGTAATAGCGCTGATCCCTACGAGCAGTACTTC; CDR3: CASSNSADPYEQYF; D: .; V: TRBV9; size: .; J: TRBJ2-7
DNA: TGTGCCAGCAGCTTGGAAGCATCGTCGAACACTGAAGCTTTCTTT; CDR3: CASSLEASSNTEAFF; D: .; V: TRBV5-6; size: once; J: TRBJ1-1
DNA: TGTGCCAGCAGTCCGGGACAGACCTACGAGCAGTACTTC; CDR3: CASSPGQTYEQYF; D: TRBD1; V: TRBV12-3/TRBV12-4; size: .; J: TRBJ2-7
DNA: TGCGCCAGCAGCCAACCGACTAGCGGGCCACAAGAGACCCAGTACTTC; CDR3: CASSQPTSGPQETQYF; D: TRBD2; V: TRBV4-1; size: .; J: TRBJ2-5
DNA: TGCGCCAGCAGCCCCCTCGGGACAGGGGGCACTCTGAACACTGAAGCTTTCTTT; CDR3: CASSPLGTGGTLNTEAFF; D: TRBD1; V: TRBV5-1; size: .; J: TRBJ1-1
DNA: TGTGCCAGCAGCCGACTGACAGGGGGGTATGGCTACACCTTC; CDR3: CASSRLTGGYGYTF; D: TRBD1; V: TRBV5-8; size: once; J: TRBJ1-2
DNA: TGTGCCAGCAGCTTAGGCGCCTCCTCTGGAAACACCATATATTTT; CDR3: CASSLGASSGNTIYF; D: .; V: TRBV11-2; size: few; J: TRBJ1-3
DNA: TGTGCCAGCAGCTGGGACAGGGGAGACTATGGCTACACCTTC; CDR3: CASSWDRGDYGYTF; D: TRBD1; V: TRBV13; size: .; J: TRBJ1-2
DNA: TGTGCCAGCAGTTTCAGCGGGACAATCAATCAGCCCCAGCATTTT; CDR3: CASSFSGTINQPQHF; D: .; V: TRBV27; size: .; J: TRBJ1-5
DNA: TGTGCCAGCAGCTTATTCGGTACCACTAGCACAGATACGCAGTATTTT; CDR3: CASSLFGTTSTDTQYF; D: .; V: TRBV7-2; size: .; J: TRBJ2-3
DNA: TGTGCCAGCAGTGGGCGACAGAGGACCCTCTCTGGGGCCAACGTCCTGACTTTC; CDR3: CASSGRQRTLSGANVLTF; D: .; V: TRBV6-1; size: .; J: TRBJ2-6
DNA: TGTGCCAGCAGCCCAGGTAGCGGGAGAGGAGTAGATACGCAGTATTTT; CDR3: CASSPGSGRGVDTQYF; D: TRBD2; V: TRBV7-3; size: .; J: TRBJ2-3
DNA: TGTGCCACCAGTGATTTGGCCCTAGCGGGAGGGGAGACCCAGTACTTC; CDR3: CATSDLALAGGETQYF; D: TRBD2; V: TRBV24-1; size: .; J: TRBJ2-5
DNA: TGTGCCAGCCGGGGTAACCAGCAATACAATGAGCAGTTCTTC; CDR3: CASRGNQQYNEQFF; D: .; V: TRBV2; size: .; J: TRBJ2-1
DNA: TGTGCCAGCAGTCCCGGGACAGGGATCGTTACTTTCTATGAGCAGTTCTTC; CDR3: CASSPGTGIVTFYEQFF; D: TRBD1; V: TRBV27; size: .; J: TRBJ2-1
DNA: TGTGCCAGCAGTCACACCGAGGGGGCCGAAGAGACCCAGTACTTC; CDR3: CASSHTEGAEETQYF; D: TRBD1; V: TRBV2; size: few; J: TRBJ2-5
DNA: TGCGCCAGCAGCTCTAGGTGGGGGGGGATCGACGAGCAGTACTTC; CDR3: CASSSRWGGIDEQYF; D: TRBD2; V: TRBV5-1; size: once; J: TRBJ2-7
DNA: TGTGCCAGCAGCCCGGACAGGGGCGCCGGGGAGCTGTTTTTT; CDR3: CASSPDRGAGELFF; D: TRBD1; V: TRBV28; size: few; J: TRBJ2-2
DNA: TGTGCCAGCGCCCCGAGGACAGGGGTAAACGAGCAGTACTTC; CDR3: CASAPRTGVNEQYF; D: TRBD1; V: TRBV7-6; size: once; J: TRBJ2-7
DNA: TGCGCCAGCAGCTTGACAGGGGCATTGGACACTGAAGCTTTCTTT; CDR3: CASSLTGALDTEAFF; D: TRBD1; V: TRBV5-1; size: few; J: TRBJ1-1
DNA: TGTGCCAGCAGCTTCGACAGCTACGAGCAGTACTTC; CDR3: CASSFDSYEQYF; D: .; V: TRBV7-9; size: .; J: TRBJ2-7
DNA: TGTGCCAGCAGAGGGGTGGCAGGGGATTACTATGGCTACACCTTC; CDR3: CASRGVAGDYYGYTF; D: .; V: TRBV27; size: .; J: TRBJ1-2
DNA: TGTGCCAGCAGCTTAAGCGGTAGGGCCTACGAGCAGTACTTC; CDR3: CASSLSGRAYEQYF; D: .; V: TRBV7-9; size: .; J: TRBJ2-7
DNA: TGCAGCGTTGAAGCTGTCCAGGGGGCGATGGACAATCAGCCCCAGCATTTT; CDR3: CSVEAVQGAMDNQPQHF; D: TRBD1; V: TRBV29-1; size: .; J: TRBJ1-5
DNA: TGTGCCAGCAGTTCGGACACAAGCACCGGGGAGCTGTTTTTT; CDR3: CASSSDTSTGELFF; D: .; V: TRBV6-4; size: once; J: TRBJ2-2
DNA: TGCGCCAGCAGTCTCGTAACAGGGAACACCGGGGAGCTGTTTTTT; CDR3: CASSLVTGNTGELFF; D: .; V: TRBV23-1; size: .; J: TRBJ2-2
DNA: TGTGCCAGCAGTATTCAGGGAAGAGGAAACACCATATATTTT; CDR3: CASSIQGRGNTIYF; D: .; V: TRBV2; size: .; J: TRBJ1-3
DNA: TGTGCCAGCAGCCCAGGACTAGCGGGAGGCAATGAGCAGTTCTTC; CDR3: CASSPGLAGGNEQFF; D: TRBD2; V: TRBV5-5; size: once; J: TRBJ2-1
DNA: TGTGCCAGCAGCCAAGAGGCAGGGCGAAGCAATCAGCCCCAGCATTTT; CDR3: CASSQEAGRSNQPQHF; D: .; V: TRBV14; size: .; J: TRBJ1-5
DNA: TGTGCCAGCAGCCAAGATTATGCGGTTCGGAACACCGGGGAGCTGTTTTTT; CDR3: CASSQDYAVRNTGELFF; D: .; V: TRBV3-1/TRBV3-2; size: .; J: TRBJ2-2
DNA: TGTGCCAGCAGCTTTACGCGCCACGAGCAGTACTTC; CDR3: CASSFTRHEQYF; D: .; V: TRBV5-6; size: .; J: TRBJ2-7
DNA: TGTGCCAGCAGTCCGACACTCCAGCCCTACAATGAGCAGTTCTTC; CDR3: CASSPTLQPYNEQFF; D: .; V: TRBV6-6; size: .; J: TRBJ2-1
DNA: TGTGCCCTGGGGGGTTCCGGGGAGCTGTTTTTT; CDR3: CALGGSGELFF; D: .; V: TRBV30; size: .; J: TRBJ2-2
DNA: TGCGCCAGCAGACTAGCGGAACCGTCCGAGCAGTACTTC; CDR3: CASRLAEPSEQYF; D: TRBD2; V: TRBV5-1; size: .; J: TRBJ2-7
DNA: TGTGCCACCAGCAGAGATCTTCGGCTTCAGGGACACTCATTCTCCTACGAGCAGTACTTC; CDR3: CATSRDLRLQGHSFSYEQYF; D: .; V: TRBV15; size: .; J: TRBJ2-7
DNA: TGTGCCAGCAGCGGGAGGGACACCGGGGAGCTGTTTTTT; CDR3: CASSGRDTGELFF; D: TRBD2; V: TRBV2; size: .; J: TRBJ2-2
DNA: TGTGCCAGCAGAGAGTACAATGAGCAGTTCTTC; CDR3: CASREYNEQFF; D: .; V: TRBV4-2; size: .; J: TRBJ2-1
DNA: TGTGCCAGCAGTTTAAAAGCGTACTATGGCTACACCTTC; CDR3: CASSLKAYYGYTF; D: .; V: TRBV28; size: .; J: TRBJ1-2
DNA: TGTGCCAGCAGCACCGGACAGGGACCATCGGAGACCCAGTACTTC; CDR3: CASSTGQGPSETQYF; D: TRBD1; V: TRBV11-2; size: .; J: TRBJ2-5
DNA: TGCAGCGTTGACAAGGTCCTCCTGGGAGGGGATGGCTACACCTTC; CDR3: CSVDKVLLGGDGYTF; D: .; V: TRBV29-1; size: .; J: TRBJ1-2